Presented here are 29 T cell receptor beta chains from one specimen sequenced in a study of blood T cell repertoires in COVID-19. Repertoires were generated with immunoSEQ multiplex PCR, while TCRdb's copy carries only in-frame clones and drops some. The sample has 180,000 or so clones, approximately 85% seen once. The sequenced sample was peripheral blood. The receptors were sampled from a woman aged 60-70 years with acute or convalescent COVID-19.

The V and J genes are TRBV6-5 and TRBJ2-1; 7 positions match TRBD2. This CDR3 comprises 13 residues. CDR1 and CDR2 from the germline V gene are MNHEY and SVGAGI. V shed 6 bases, J shed 7 bases, and the junction held 6 bases outside the gene matches. The CDR3 DNA reads TGTGCCAGCAGGACGGGACTACTAAATGAGCAGTTCTTC. Translated, it gives CASRTGLLNEQFF.

This clone was seen a handful of times. The rearrangement uses TRBV2 and TRBJ1-1; 10 nucleotides agree with TRBD1. J lost 5 bases, V lost 7 bases, and 4 bases had no gene match. Germline assignment: CDR1 SNHLY and CDR2 FYNNEI. This CDR3 contains 13 residues. CDR3 DNA sequence: TGTGCCAGCATGGGACAGGGGAGGACTGAAGCTTTCTTT. It is translated as CASMGQGRTEAFF. The full variable domain, its missing parts supplied by reference TRBV2 and TRBJ1-1, is EPEVTQTPSHQVTQMGQEVILRCVPISNHLYFYWYRQILGQKVEFLVSFYNNEISEKSEIFDDQFSVERPDGSNFTLKIRSTKLEDSAMYFCASMGQGRTEAFFGQGTRLTVV.

This chain joins TRBV2 and TRBJ1-6, with D uncertain. The CDR3 extends over 12 amino acids. Per the germline V gene, CDR1 is SNHLY and CDR2 is FYNNEI. Trimming pared 5 bases from V and 10 bases from J, leaving 9 bases between. In nucleotides, the CDR3 is TGTGCCAGCAGTCCCCCGGTATCACCCCTCCACTTT. Translation gives CASSPPVSPLHF. The full variable domain, completed using reference TRBV2 and TRBJ1-6, is EPEVTQTPSHQVTQMGQEVILRCVPISNHLYFYWYRQILGQKVEFLVSFYNNEISEKSEIFDDQFSVERPDGSNFTLKIRSTKLEDSAMYFCASSPPVSPLHFGNGTRLTVT.

This chain uses TRBV7-2 with TRBJ2-3; no firm D call. The CDR3 is 15 amino acids. Between the trimmed V and J ends, which lost 1 base and 0 bases, there was a span of 8 bases. Germline V gene sequence: CDR1 SGHTA, CDR2 FQGNSA. The CDR3 DNA follows: TGTGCCAGCAGCTTAGTAGGAGCCAGCACAGATACGCAGTATTTT. Encoded protein: CASSLVGASTDTQYF. Full variable domain (missing parts from reference TRBV7-2 and TRBJ2-3): GAGVSQSPSNKVTEKGKDVELRCDPISGHTALYWYRQSLGQGLEFLIYFQGNSAPDKSGLPSDRFSAERTGGSVSTLTIQRTQQEDSAVYLCASSLVGASTDTQYFGPGTRLTVL.

The gene calls are TRBV4-2 and TRBJ2-6; 11 bases fit TRBD2. Trimming cost V 0 bases and J 4 bases; bases outside gene matches: 8. There are 19 residues in the CDR3. In germline, CDR1 is LGHNA, CDR2 YNFKEQ. The CDR3 loop reads CASSQEGLAAPPGANVLTF. For the CDR3, the DNA is TGTGCCAGCAGCCAAGAGGGACTAGCGGCCCCGCCGGGGGCCAACGTCCTGACTTTC.

CDR3 region: CASSTPSGRDSYNEQFF. The CDR3 nucleotides read TGTGCCAGCAGTACCCCTAGCGGGAGGGACTCCTACAATGAGCAGTTCTTC. The genes are TRBV28 and TRBJ2-1, with TRBD2 matching over 12 bases. Germline CDR1 is MDHEN and CDR2 is SYDVKM. This CDR3 is built from 17 residues. The ends lost 5 bases at V and 0 bases at J; junction bases unmatched: 5.

The genes are TRBV12-5 and TRBJ2-3, with D possibly matching TRBD2 (5 bases). This CDR3 has 13 residues. Germline assignment: CDR1 LGHNT and CDR2 FRNRAP. The V and J ends lost 3 bases and 6 bases respectively, with 10 bases between them. The CDR3 DNA reads TGTGCTAGTGGTTTTACTCGCGGGGATACGCAGTATTTT. Its protein product is CASGFTRGDTQYF. Complete variable domain (other parts from reference TRBV12-5 and TRBJ2-3): DARVTQTPRHKVTEMGQEVTMRCQPILGHNTVFWYRQTMMQGLELLAYFRNRAPLDDSGMPKDRFSAEMPDATLATLKIQPSEPRDSAVYFCASGFTRGDTQYFGPGTRLTVL.

J is TRBJ1-1 and V is TRBV5-1; unclear D gene. Deletions cut 1 base from V and 0 bases from J, with 10 bases between. The CDR3 covers 15 residues. CDR1 is SGHRS and CDR2 is YFSETQ in the germline V gene. As DNA, the CDR3 is TGCGCCAGCAGCTTGATTGGCAGAATGAACACTGAAGCTTTCTTT. Translated, it gives CASSLIGRMNTEAFF.

The chain links TRBV2 to TRBJ1-2; 11 bases are a match to TRBD1. Germline values: CDR1 SNHLY, CDR2 FYNNEI. Losses at the gene ends were 6 bases for V and 8 bases for J; bases not matched to a gene: 8. The CDR3 is 14 amino acids. The CDR3 nucleotides are TGTGCCAGCAGCGGAATGGGACAGGGGGAGGGCTACACCTTC. It specifies CASSGMGQGEGYTF.

The chain joins TRBV6-1 to TRBJ2-7, with D perhaps TRBD2 (6 bases). The length of the CDR3 is 14 residues. The V end lost 0 bases, the J end lost 3 bases, and 9 bases lay between the germline ends. Germline values: CDR1 MNHNS, CDR2 SASEGT. This CDR3 is CASSEATSIYEQYF. CDR3 in DNA: TGTGCCAGCAGTGAAGCGACTAGTATCTACGAGCAGTACTTC.

This clone was seen a single time. This chain links TRBV28 with TRBJ2-2, with TRBD2 matching 11 bases. CDR1 is MDHEN and CDR2 is SYDVKM in the germline V gene. CDR3 length equals 18 residues. The V gene end was trimmed by 5 bases and the J gene end by 2 bases; junction bases not matched to a gene: 10. CDR3 amino acids: CASSLPPGLAANTGELFF. CDR3 nucleotides: TGTGCCAGCAGTCTACCTCCGGGACTAGCGGCTAACACCGGGGAGCTGTTTTTT.

The chain has TRBV5-1 and TRBJ1-1, with TRBD1 as a possible D gene (5 bases). Germline V gene data show CDR1 as SGHRS and CDR2 as YFSETQ. CDR3 size: 13 residues. The V and J ends lost 4 bases and 4 bases respectively, with 11 bases between them. Written as DNA, the CDR3 is TGCGCCAGCAGCCCTTGGGGCATCACTGAAGCTTTCTTT. Its translation: CASSPWGITEAFF.

The gene calls are TRBV6-1 and TRBJ1-5, with D possibly TRBD1 on 5 matching bases. The germline CDR1 and CDR2 sequences are MNHNS and SASEGT. V lost 2 bases and J 3 bases, leaving 11 bases between the germline ends. The CDR3 sequence is 15 residues long. The CDR3 nucleotides read TGTGCCAGCAGTGAACAGGGTTGGAACAATCAGCCCCAGCATTTT. Protein sequence: CASSEQGWNNQPQHF.

This clone was detected only once. The V and J genes are TRBV29-1 and TRBJ1-3; D gene ambiguous. CDR3 length: 13 residues. Trimming cost V 5 bases and J 0 bases, with 8 bases left between them. Germline CDR1 and CDR2: SQVTM and ANQGSEA. CDR3 residues: CSVQRISGNTIYF. DNA for the CDR3: TGCAGCGTTCAGCGCATCTCTGGAAACACCATATATTTT. The full variable domain, rest sourced from reference TRBV29-1 and TRBJ1-3, is SAVISQKPSRDICQRGTSLTIQCQVDSQVTMMFWYRQQPGQSLTLIATANQGSEATYESGFVIDKFPISRPNLTFSTLTVSNMSPEDSSIYLCSVQRISGNTIYFGEGSWLTVV.

The chain joins TRBV19 to TRBJ1-1; the match to TRBD1 covers 7 bases. The CDR3 contains 17 residues. V lost 5 bases, J lost 0 bases, and 12 bases stayed unmatched. In germline, CDR1 is LNHDA, CDR2 SQIVND (reference sequence). CDR3 protein: CASSVGQQIVLNTEAFF. As DNA, the CDR3 is TGTGCCAGTAGTGTGGGACAGCAAATTGTTTTGAACACTGAAGCTTTCTTT.

The gene calls are TRBV9 and TRBJ1-3; D uncertain. The length of the CDR3 is 13 residues. Trimming removed 4 bases from V and 8 bases from J, with 13 bases in between. CDR1 SGDLS and CDR2 YYNGEE come from the germline V gene. Written as DNA, the CDR3 is TGTGCCAGCAGCTCTCGACTCAAAGACACCATATATTTT. Its protein is CASSSRLKDTIYF.

This chain uses TRBV30 with TRBJ1-5, with a tentative D call TRBD1 (5 bases). The germline V gene encodes CDR1 GTSNPN and CDR2 SVGIG (reference sequence). Trimming shortened V by 1 base and J by 6 bases, and 13 bases separated the two germline ends. The length of the CDR3 is 14 residues. The CDR3 sequence: CAWSGIGRGQPQHF. The CDR3 nucleotides are TGTGCCTGGAGTGGGATAGGGAGGGGTCAGCCCCAGCATTTT.

The rearrangement links TRBV7-9 to TRBJ2-7; D is ambiguous. The CDR3 spans 12 residues. CDR1 and CDR2 from the germline V gene are SEHNR and FQNEAQ (reference sequence). Trimming left V 4 bases short and J 6 bases short, with 10 bases between. The CDR3 sequence is CASSSFLSEQYF. CDR3 sequence (DNA): TGTGCCAGCAGCTCCTTCCTAAGCGAGCAGTACTTC.

This chain joins TRBV28 and TRBJ2-7; a weak D match, TRBD2 (6 bases). CDR3 length: 15 residues. With 6 bases removed from V and 1 base from J, the gap between germline ends came to 16 bases. Germline V gives CDR1 MDHEN, CDR2 SYDVKM. CDR3 region: CASRPSGVASYEQYF. In nucleotides, the CDR3 is TGTGCCAGCAGGCCGTCGGGGGTAGCGTCCTACGAGCAGTACTTC.

The chain combines TRBV28 with TRBJ1-2; 8 positions match TRBD1. Per the germline V gene, CDR1 is MDHEN and CDR2 is SYDVKM. J lost 5 bases, V lost 2 bases, and 16 bases had no gene match. The CDR3 runs 18 residues. CDR3 residues: CASSLAGGGGSLSYGYTF. The CDR3 region has the DNA TGTGCCAGCAGTTTAGCAGGGGGCGGAGGCTCCCTATCTTATGGCTACACCTTC.

This sequence joins TRBV19 and TRBJ2-3; TRBD2 matches 8 bases. The CDR3 covers 16 residues. The germline gives CDR1 LNHDA, CDR2 SQIVND (reference sequence). The V segment lost 3 bases and the J segment 11 bases; nucleotides outside the gene matches: 16. For the CDR3, the DNA is TGTGCCAGTAGTATGAGGAGCGGGAGCTCCGGGGGGGGGCAGTATTTT. Translating it yields CASSMRSGSSGGGQYF.

This chain connects TRBV28 to TRBJ2-7; 10 nucleotides align to TRBD1. CDR1 MDHEN and CDR2 SYDVKM come from the germline V gene. This CDR3 has 14 residues. V was clipped by 4 bases and J by 5 bases; unmatched bases: 5. CDR3 amino acids: CASSSPTGGDEQYF. In DNA, the CDR3 is TGTGCCAGCAGTTCCCCGACAGGGGGCGACGAGCAGTACTTC.

This chain links TRBV7-2 with TRBJ2-5; TRBD2 might be the D (6 bases). The CDR3 is made up of 16 amino acids. Germline CDR1 SGHTA, CDR2 FQGNSA. V was shortened by 6 bases and J by 3 bases, with 20 bases between the two germline ends. CDR3 protein: CASSTESGRLEETQYF. In nucleotides, the CDR3 is TGTGCCAGCAGTACCGAGTCGGGGAGGTTAGAAGAGACCCAGTACTTC.

The rearrangement joins TRBV29-1 to TRBJ2-3; D not resolved. Germline CDR1 reads SQVTM; CDR2 reads ANQGSEA. The length of the CDR3 is 13 residues. The V gene lost 5 bases and the J gene lost 8 bases, with 17 bases spanning the gap. CDR3 in amino acids: CSVLVPSGATQYF. The CDR3, as DNA: TGCAGCGTTCTGGTTCCGAGTGGAGCTACGCAGTATTTT.

This clone was recorded a few times. This chain uses TRBV9 with TRBJ2-2, with D perhaps matching TRBD2 (6 bases). The CDR3 is 14 amino acids. The germline V gene has CDR1 SGDLS and CDR2 YYNGEE. V lost 3 bases, J lost 8 bases, and 14 bases lay in between. The CDR3 region is CASSAGLREGELFF. CDR3 nucleotides: TGTGCCAGCAGCGCGGGACTGAGGGAAGGGGAGCTGTTTTTT.

The chain recombines TRBV6-5 with TRBJ1-1; D is unresolved. This CDR3 is 12 amino acids long. Per the germline V gene, CDR1 is MNHEY and CDR2 is SVGAGI. Between the trimmed V and J ends, which lost 6 bases and 4 bases, there was a span of 9 bases. The CDR3 coding sequence is TGTGCCAGCAGGGAGGTCCGCACTGAAGCTTTCTTT. Residues: CASREVRTEAFF.

The chain has TRBV18 and TRBJ1-5; a weak D match, TRBD1 (6 bases). In germline, CDR1 is KGHSH, CDR2 LQKENI. V gave up 5 bases and J gave up 5 bases, with 13 bases separating them. The CDR3 is 14 amino acids. The CDR3 here is CASSSTGFDQPQHF. The CDR3 nucleotides are TGTGCCAGCTCATCCACAGGGTTCGATCAGCCCCAGCATTTT.

This clone was observed a few times. This sequence joins TRBV5-1 and TRBJ1-2; TRBD1 aligns across 7 bases. The V and J ends lost 4 bases and 4 bases, in that order; junction bases with no gene match: 13. The CDR3 has 16 residues. CDR1 and CDR2 (germline): SGHRS, YFSETQ. DNA of the CDR3: TGCGCCAGCAGCCCTGCCGACAGGGCGGGGAGCTATGGCTACACCTTC. This gives the protein CASSPADRAGSYGYTF.

The chain is built from TRBV14 and TRBJ1-1; D uncertain. The ends were cut back, 1 base at V and 6 bases at J, with 12 bases in the middle. Germline V lookup: CDR1 SGHDN, CDR2 FVKESK. This CDR3 spans 14 amino acids. Written as DNA, the CDR3 is TGTGCCAGCAGCCAAGGGGCCAGAGTGGCTGAAGCTTTCTTT. Translating gives CASSQGARVAEAFF. The whole variable domain, remainder taken from reference TRBV14 and TRBJ1-1, is EAGVTQFPSHSVIEKGQTVTLRCDPISGHDNLYWYRRVMGKEIKFLLHFVKESKQDESGMPNNRFLAERTGGTYSTLKVQPAELEDSGVYFCASSQGARVAEAFFGQGTRLTVV.